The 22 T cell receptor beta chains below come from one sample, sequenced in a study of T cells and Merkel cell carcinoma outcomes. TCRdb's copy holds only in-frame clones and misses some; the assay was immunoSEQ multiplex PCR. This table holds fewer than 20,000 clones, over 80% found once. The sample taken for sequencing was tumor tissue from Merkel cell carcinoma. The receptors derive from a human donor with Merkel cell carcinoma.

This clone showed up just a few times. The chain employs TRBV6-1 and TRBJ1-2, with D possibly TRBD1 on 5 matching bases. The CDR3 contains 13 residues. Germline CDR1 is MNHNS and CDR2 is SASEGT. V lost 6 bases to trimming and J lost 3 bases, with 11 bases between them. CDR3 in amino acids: CASREWGDYGYTF. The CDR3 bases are TGTGCCAGCAGGGAGTGGGGGGACTATGGCTACACCTTC.

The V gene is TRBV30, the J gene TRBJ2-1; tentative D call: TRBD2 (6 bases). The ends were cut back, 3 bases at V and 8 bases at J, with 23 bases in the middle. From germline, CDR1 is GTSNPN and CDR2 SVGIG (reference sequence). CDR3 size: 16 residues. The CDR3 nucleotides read TGTGCCTGGAGCGCAACCGGGACTTTGACCGACCATGAGCAGTTCTTC. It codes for CAWSATGTLTDHEQFF.

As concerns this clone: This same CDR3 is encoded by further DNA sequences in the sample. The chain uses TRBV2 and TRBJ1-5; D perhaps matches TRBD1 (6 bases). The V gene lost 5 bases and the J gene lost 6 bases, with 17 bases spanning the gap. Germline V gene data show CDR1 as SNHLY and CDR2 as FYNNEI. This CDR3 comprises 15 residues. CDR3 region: CASSRPGGGGQPQHF. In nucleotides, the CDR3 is TGTGCCAGCAGTAGACCCGGGGGGGGCGGTCAGCCCCAGCATTTT.

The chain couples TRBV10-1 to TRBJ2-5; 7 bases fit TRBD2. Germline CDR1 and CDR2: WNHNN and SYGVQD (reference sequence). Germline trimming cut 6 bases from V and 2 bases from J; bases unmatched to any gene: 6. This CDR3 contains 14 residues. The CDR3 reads CASSAGRGQETQYF. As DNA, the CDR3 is TGCGCCAGCAGCGCGGGGCGGGGGCAAGAGACCCAGTACTTC.

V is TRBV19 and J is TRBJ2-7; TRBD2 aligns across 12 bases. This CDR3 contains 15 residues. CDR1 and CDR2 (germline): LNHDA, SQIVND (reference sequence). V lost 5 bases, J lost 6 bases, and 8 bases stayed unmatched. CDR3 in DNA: TGTGCCAGTAGTCTTCTAGCGGGAGGGCCCCTCGAGCAGTACTTC. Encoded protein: CASSLLAGGPLEQYF. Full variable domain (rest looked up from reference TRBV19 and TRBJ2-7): DGGITQSPKYLFRKEGQNVTLSCEQNLNHDAMYWYRQDPGQGLRLIYYSQIVNDFQKGDIAEGYSVSREKKESFPLTVTSAQKNPTAFYLCASSLLAGGPLEQYFGPGTRLTVT.

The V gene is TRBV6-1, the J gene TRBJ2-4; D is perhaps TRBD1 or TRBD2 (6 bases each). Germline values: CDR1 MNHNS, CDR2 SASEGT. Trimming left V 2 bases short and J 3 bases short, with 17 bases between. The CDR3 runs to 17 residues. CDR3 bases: TGTGCCAGCAGTGAACCGGGGGCCCCAAAAAACAAAAACATTCAGTACTTC. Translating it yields CASSEPGAPKNKNIQYF.

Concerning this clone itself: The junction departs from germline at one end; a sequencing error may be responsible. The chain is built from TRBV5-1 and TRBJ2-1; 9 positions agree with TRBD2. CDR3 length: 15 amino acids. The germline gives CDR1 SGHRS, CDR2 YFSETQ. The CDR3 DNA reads TGCGCCAGCAGCCCCGTTCGACTGCGGGAGGGCCTCCCGATCTTC. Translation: CASSPVRLREGLPIF.

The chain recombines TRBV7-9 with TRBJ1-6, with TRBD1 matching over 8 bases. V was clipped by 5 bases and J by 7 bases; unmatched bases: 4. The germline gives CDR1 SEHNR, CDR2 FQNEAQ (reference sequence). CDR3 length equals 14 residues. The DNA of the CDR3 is TGTGCCAGCAGCGTCAACAGGGGGAATTCACCCCTCCACTTT. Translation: CASSVNRGNSPLHF.

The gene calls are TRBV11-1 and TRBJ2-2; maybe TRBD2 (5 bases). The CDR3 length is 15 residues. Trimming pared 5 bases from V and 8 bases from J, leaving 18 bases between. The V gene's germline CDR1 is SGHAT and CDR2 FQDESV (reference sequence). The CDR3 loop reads CASSRNHASGGELFF. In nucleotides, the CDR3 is TGTGCCAGCAGCCGGAACCACGCGTCGGGAGGGGAGCTGTTTTTT.

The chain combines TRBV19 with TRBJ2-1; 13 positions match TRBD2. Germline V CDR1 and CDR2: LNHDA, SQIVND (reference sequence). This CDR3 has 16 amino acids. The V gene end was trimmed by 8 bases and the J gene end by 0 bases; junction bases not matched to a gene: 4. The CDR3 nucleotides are TGTGCCAGTTCTAGGACTAGCGGGAGCTCCTACAATGAGCAGTTCTTC. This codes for CASSRTSGSSYNEQFF.

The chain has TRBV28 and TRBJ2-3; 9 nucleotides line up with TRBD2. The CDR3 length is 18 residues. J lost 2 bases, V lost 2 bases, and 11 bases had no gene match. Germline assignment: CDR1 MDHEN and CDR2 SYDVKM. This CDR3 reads CASSLPSQTSGFTDTQYF. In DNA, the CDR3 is TGTGCCAGCAGTTTACCTAGTCAGACTAGCGGATTCACAGATACGCAGTATTTT.

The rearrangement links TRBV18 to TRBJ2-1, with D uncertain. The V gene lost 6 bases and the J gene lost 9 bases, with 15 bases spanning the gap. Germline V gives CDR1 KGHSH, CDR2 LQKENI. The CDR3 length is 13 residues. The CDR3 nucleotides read TGTGCCAGCTCGCTCCTCGGAGCAACTGAGCAGTTCTTC. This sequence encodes CASSLLGATEQFF.

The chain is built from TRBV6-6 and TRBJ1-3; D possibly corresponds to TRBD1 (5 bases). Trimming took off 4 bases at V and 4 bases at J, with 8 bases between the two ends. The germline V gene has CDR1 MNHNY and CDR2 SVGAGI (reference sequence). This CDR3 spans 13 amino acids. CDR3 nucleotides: TGTGCCAGCAGTTTGGGGCCCGGAAACACCATATATTTT. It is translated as CASSLGPGNTIYF.

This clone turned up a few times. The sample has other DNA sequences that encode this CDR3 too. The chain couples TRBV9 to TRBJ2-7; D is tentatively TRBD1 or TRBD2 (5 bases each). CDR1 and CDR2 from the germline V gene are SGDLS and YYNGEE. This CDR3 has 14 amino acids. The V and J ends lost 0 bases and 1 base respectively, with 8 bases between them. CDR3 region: CASSVGGDSYEQYF. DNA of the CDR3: TGTGCCAGCAGCGTAGGAGGGGATTCCTACGAGCAGTACTTC.

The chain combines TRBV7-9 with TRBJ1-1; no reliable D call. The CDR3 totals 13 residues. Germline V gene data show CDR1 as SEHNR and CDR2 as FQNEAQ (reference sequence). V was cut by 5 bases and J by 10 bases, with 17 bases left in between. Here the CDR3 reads CASSPGPFGGAFF. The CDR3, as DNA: TGTGCCAGCAGCCCAGGTCCTTTCGGCGGAGCTTTCTTT.

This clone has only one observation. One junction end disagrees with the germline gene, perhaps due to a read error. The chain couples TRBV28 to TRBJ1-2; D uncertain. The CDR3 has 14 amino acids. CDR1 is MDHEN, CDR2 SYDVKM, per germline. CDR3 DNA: TGTGCCACCCTTCCCCCGGACGCGACCTATAGCTACACCTTC. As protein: CATLPPDATYSYTF.

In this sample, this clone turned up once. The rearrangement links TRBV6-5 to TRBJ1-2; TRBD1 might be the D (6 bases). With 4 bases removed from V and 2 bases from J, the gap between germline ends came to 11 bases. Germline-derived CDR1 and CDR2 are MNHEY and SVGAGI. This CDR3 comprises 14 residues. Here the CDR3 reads CASSLRDTNYGYTF. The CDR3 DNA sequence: TGTGCCAGCAGTTTACGGGACACCAACTATGGCTACACCTTC.

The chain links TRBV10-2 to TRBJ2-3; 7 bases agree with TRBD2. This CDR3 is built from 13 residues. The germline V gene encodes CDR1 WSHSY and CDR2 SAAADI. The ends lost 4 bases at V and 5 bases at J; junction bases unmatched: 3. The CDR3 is CASSGEGVDTQYF. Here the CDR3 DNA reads TGCGCCAGCAGTGGGGAGGGCGTAGATACGCAGTATTTT.

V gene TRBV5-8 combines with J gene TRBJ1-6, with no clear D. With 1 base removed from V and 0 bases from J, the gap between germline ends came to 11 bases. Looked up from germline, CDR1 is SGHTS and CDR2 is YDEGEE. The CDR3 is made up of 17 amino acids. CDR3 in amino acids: CASSLPGIDSYNSPLHF. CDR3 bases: TGTGCCAGCAGCTTGCCAGGAATCGACTCCTATAATTCACCCCTCCACTTT. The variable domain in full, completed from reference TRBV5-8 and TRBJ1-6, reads EAGVTQSPTHLIKTRGQQATLRCSPISGHTSVYWYQQALGLGLQFLLWYDEGEERNRGNFPPRFSGRQFPNYSSELNVNALELEDSALYLCASSLPGIDSYNSPLHFGNGTRLTVT.

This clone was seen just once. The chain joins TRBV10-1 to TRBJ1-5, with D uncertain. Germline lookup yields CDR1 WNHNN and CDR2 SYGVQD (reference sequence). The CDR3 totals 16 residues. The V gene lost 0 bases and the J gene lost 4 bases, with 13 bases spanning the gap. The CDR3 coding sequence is TGCGCCAGCAGTGAGTCCACGGCAGCCCTTAATCAGCCCCAGCATTTT. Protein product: CASSESTAALNQPQHF.

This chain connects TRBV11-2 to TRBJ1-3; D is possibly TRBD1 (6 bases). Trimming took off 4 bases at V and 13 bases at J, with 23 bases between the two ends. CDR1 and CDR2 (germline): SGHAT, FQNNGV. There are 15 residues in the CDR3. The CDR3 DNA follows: TGTGCCAGCAGCTCTCTTGGGGGGCTGGACGGCACTATATATTTT. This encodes CASSSLGGLDGTIYF.

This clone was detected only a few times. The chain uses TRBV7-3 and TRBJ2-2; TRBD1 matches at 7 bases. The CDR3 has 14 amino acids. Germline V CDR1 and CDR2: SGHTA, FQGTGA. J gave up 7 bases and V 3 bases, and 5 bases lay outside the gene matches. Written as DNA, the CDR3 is TGTGCCAGCAGCTTTCGACAGGGCCACGGGGAGCTGTTTTTT. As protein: CASSFRQGHGELFF.